Here is one T cell receptor (beta chain) with its context. Repertoires were generated with immunoSEQ multiplex PCR, while TCRdb's copy carries only in-frame clones and drops some. The sample holds a few hundred thousand clones, roughly 88% seen once. This record belongs to a study of blood T cell repertoires in COVID-19. Across the whole study: The United States, Italy and Spain were the sources of the acute and convalescent COVID-19 samples. PBMCs, B-cell-depleted T cells, or T cells were the source of the cDNA or gDNA that made up the material.

This clonotype was obtained from a human donor in a cohort sampled during active COVID-19. The sample taken for sequencing was peripheral blood.

CDR3 amino acids: CASSPGRDNYGYTF. The CDR3 DNA is TGTGCCAGCTCACCAGGGCGCGATAACTATGGCTACACCTTC. The J gene is TRBJ1-2, the V gene TRBV18; D unresolved. Trimming stripped 2 bases from V and 1 base from J, with 8 bases between. Germline V gives CDR1 KGHSH, CDR2 LQKENI. The CDR3 is made up of 14 amino acids.